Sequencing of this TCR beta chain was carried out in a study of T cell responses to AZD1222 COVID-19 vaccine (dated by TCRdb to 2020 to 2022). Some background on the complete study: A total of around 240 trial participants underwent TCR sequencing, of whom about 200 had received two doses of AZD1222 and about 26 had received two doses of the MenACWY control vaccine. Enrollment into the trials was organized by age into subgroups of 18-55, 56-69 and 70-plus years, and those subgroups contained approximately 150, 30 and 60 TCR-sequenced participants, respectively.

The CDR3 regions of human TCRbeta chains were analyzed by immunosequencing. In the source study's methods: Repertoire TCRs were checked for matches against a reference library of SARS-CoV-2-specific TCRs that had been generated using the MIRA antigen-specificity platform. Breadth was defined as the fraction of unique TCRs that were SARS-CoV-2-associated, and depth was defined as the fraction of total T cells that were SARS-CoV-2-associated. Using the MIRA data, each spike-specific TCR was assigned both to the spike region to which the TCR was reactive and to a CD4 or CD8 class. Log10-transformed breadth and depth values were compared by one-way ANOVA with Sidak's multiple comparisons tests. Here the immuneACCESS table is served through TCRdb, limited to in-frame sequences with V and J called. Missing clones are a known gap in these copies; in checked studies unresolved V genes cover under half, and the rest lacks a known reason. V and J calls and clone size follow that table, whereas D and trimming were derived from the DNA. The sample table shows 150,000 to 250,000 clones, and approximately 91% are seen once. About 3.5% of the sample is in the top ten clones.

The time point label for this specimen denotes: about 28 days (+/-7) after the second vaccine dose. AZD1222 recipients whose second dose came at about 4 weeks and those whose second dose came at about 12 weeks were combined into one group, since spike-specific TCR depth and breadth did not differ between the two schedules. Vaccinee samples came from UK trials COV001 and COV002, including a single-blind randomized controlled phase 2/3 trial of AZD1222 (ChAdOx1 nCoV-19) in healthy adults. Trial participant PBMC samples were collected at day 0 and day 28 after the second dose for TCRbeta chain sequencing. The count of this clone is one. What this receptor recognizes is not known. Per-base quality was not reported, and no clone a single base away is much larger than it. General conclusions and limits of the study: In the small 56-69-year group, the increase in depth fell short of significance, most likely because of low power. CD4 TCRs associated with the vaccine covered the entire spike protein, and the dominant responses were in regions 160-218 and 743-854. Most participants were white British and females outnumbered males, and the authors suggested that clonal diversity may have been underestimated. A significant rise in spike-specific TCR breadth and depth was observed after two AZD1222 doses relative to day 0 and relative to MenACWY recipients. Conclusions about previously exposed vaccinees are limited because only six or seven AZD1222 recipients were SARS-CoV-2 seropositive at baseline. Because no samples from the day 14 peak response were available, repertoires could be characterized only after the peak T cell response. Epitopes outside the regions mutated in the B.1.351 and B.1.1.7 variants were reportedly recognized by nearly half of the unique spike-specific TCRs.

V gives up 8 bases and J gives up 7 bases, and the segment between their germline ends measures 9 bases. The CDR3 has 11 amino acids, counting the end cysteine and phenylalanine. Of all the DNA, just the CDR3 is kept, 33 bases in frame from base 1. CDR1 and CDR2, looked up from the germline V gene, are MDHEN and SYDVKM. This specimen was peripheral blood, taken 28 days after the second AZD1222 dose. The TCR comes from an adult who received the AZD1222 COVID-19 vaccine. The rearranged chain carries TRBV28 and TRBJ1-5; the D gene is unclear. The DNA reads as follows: TGTGCCAGCGCCCTCAACCAGCCCCAGCATTTT. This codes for CASALNQPQHF.